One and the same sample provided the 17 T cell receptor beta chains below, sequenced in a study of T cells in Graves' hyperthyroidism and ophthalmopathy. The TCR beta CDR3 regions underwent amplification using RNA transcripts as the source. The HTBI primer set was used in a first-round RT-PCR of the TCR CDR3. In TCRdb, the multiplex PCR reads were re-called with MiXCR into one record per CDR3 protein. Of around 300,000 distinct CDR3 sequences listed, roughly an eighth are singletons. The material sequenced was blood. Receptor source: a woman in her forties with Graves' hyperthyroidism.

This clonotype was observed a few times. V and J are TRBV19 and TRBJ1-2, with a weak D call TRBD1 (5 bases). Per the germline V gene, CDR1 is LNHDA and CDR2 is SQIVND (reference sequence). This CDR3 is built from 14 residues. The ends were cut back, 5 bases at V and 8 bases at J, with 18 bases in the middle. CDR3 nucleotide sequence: TGTGCCAGTAGTCCCCGGGACGCCCGGCGAGGCTACACCTTC. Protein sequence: CASSPRDARRGYTF.

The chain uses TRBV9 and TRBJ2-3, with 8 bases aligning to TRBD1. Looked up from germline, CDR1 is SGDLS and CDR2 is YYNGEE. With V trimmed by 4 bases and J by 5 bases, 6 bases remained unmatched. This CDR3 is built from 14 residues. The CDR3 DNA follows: TGTGCCAGCAGCTTCGGACAGGGTCAAGATACGCAGTATTTT. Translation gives CASSFGQGQDTQYF.

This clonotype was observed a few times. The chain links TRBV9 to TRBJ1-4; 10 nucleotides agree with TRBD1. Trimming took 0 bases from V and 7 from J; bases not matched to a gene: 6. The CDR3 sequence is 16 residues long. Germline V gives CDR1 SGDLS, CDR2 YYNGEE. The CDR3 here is CASSVEGTGESEKLFF. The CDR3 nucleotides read TGTGCCAGCAGCGTAGAGGGGACAGGGGAGAGTGAAAAACTGTTTTTT.

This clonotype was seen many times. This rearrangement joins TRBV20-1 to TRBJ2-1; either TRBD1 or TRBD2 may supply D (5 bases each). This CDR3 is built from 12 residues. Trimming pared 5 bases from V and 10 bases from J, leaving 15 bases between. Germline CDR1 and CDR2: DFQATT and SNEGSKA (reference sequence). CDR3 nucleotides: TGCAGTGCTGGGCCAACTAGGGGCGAGCAGTTCTTC. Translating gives CSAGPTRGEQFF.

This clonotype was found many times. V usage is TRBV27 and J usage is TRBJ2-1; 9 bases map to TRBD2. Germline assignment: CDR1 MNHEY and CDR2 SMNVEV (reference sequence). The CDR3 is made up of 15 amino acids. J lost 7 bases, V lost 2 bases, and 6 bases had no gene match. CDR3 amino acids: CASSLETSGRNEQFF. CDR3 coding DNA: TGTGCCAGCAGTTTAGAGACTAGCGGCCGGAATGAGCAGTTCTTC.

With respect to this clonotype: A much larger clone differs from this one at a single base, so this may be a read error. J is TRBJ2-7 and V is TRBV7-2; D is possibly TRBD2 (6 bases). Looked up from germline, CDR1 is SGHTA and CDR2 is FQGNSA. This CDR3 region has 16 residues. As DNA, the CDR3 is TGTGCCAGCAGCGCGAGAGGGTTCGTGGACGGGAGCGAGCGGTACTTC. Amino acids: CASSARGFVDGSERYF.

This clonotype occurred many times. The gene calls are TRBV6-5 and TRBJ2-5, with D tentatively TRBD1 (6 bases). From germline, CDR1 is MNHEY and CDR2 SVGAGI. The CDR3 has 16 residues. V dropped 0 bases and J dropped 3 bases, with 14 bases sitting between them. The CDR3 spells CASSYSVARTEETQYF. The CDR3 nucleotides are TGTGCCAGCAGTTACTCAGTCGCTCGGACAGAAGAGACCCAGTACTTC.

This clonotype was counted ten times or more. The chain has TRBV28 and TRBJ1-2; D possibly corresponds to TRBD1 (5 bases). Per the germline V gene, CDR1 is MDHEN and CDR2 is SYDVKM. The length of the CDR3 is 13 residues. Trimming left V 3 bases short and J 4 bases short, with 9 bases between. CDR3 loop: CASSLRGGYGYTF. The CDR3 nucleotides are TGTGCCAGCAGTTTGCGGGGGGGCTATGGCTACACCTTC.

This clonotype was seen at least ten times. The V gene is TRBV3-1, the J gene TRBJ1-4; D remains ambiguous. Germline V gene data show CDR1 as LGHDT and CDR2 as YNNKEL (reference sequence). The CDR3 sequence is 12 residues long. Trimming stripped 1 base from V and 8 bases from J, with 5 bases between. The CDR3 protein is CASSQAGEKLFF. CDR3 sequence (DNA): TGTGCCAGCAGCCAAGCCGGCGAAAAACTGTTTTTT.

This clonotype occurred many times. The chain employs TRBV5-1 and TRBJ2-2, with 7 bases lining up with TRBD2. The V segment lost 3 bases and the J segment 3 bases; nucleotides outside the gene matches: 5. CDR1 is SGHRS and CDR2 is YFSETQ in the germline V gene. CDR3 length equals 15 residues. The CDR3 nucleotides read TGCGCCAGCAGCTACAGCGGGGAGGACACCGGGGAGCTGTTTTTT. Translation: CASSYSGEDTGELFF.

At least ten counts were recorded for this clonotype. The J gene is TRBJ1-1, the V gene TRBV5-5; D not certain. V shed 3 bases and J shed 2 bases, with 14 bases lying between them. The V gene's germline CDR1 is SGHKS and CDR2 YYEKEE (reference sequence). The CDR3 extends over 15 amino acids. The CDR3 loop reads CASSSFSTVNTEAFF. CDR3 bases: TGTGCCAGCAGCTCCTTCTCTACTGTCAACACTGAAGCTTTCTTT.

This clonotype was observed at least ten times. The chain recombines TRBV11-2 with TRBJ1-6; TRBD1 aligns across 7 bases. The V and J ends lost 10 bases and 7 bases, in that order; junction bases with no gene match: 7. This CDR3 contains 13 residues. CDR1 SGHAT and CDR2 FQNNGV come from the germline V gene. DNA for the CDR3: TGTGCCATCACGGGACAGTACAATTCACCCCTCCACTTT. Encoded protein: CAITGQYNSPLHF.

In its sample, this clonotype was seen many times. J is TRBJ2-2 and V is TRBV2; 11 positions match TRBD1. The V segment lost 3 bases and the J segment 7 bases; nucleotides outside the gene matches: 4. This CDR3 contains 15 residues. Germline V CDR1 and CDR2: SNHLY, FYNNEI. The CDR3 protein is CASSELGQGDGELFF. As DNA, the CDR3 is TGTGCCAGCAGTGAGCTGGGACAGGGGGACGGGGAGCTGTTTTTT.

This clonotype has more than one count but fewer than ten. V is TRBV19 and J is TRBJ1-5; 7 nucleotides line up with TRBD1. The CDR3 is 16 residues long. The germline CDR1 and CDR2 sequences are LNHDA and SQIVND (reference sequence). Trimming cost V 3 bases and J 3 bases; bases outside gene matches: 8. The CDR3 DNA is TGTGCCAGTAGTATTCCCGTGACAGGGAACAATCAGCCCCAGCATTTT. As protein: CASSIPVTGNNQPQHF.

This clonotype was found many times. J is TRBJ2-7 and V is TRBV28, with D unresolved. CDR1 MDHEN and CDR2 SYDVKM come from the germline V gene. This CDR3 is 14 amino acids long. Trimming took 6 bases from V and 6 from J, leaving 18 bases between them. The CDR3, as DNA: TGTGCCAGCAGCCGCCGGGCTAGGTTGAGCGAGCAGTACTTC. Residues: CASSRRARLSEQYF.

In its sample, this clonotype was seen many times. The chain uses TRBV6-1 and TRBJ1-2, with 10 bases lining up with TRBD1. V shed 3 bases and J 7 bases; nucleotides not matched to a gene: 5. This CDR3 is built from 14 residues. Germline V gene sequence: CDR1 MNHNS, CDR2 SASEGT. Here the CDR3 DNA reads TGTGCCAGCAGTGACGTGACAGGGGGCACTGGCTACACCTTC. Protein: CASSDVTGGTGYTF.

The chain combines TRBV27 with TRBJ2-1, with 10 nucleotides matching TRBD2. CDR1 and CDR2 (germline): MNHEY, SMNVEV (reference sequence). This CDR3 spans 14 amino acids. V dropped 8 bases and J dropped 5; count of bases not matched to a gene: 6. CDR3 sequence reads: CASGSSGRNNEQFF. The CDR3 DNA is TGTGCCAGCGGCTCTAGCGGGAGAAACAATGAGCAGTTCTTC.